What follows describes a single T cell receptor (beta chain). Its cognate antigen is unknown. The data were taken from a study of T cell responses to AZD1222 COVID-19 vaccine. Study results and limitations: Among AZD1222 vaccinees, only 5 to 7 were seropositive at baseline. Females made up more of the donors, who were largely white British, and clonal diversity may have come out too low.

Clones were read by immunoSEQ multiplex PCR, and TCRdb kept only the in-frame ones, dropping some. The table shows about 76,000 clones, with around nine tenths occurring only once. CDR3 length: 12 residues. The germline V and J ends were trimmed by 1 base and 4 bases, with 5 bases remaining between them. Germline-derived CDR1 and CDR2 are SGHTS and YDEGEE. The starting material was peripheral blood, obtained on day 0 of AZD1222 vaccination. The chain combines TRBV5-8 with TRBJ1-1; weak D call: TRBD1 (5 bases). This TCR derives from an adult in good health. CDR3 DNA sequence: TGTGCCAGCAGCTTGACAGGCACTGAAGCTTTCTTT. Its translation is CASSLTGTEAFF.